This T cell receptor beta chain was obtained from a study of vaccination and CD4 T cells after COVID-19. The Oncomine TCR Beta short-read assay sequenced DNA from cultured CD4+ T cells. In this case, cultured CD4+ T cells provided the extracted genomic DNA. Each CDR3 protein gets one entry after TCRdb re-called the PCR reads with MiXCR. The sample lists 20,000 to 25,000 distinct CDR3 sequences; 40% to 50% were seen once. Remarks on this clonotype: Its antigen is unknown.

Noted treatment: 10-day PBMC culture with coronavirus spike peptide pools or control peptides (ViraFEST assay). The receptor was derived from a human donor who had recovered from COVID-19. Sequencing was performed on CD4+ T cells from blood, cultured in vitro.

For the CDR3, the DNA is TGTGCCAGCAGCTTAGGATCTGCTCGCGGGAACTACGAGCAGTACTTC. It yields the protein CASSLGSARGNYEQYF. V gene TRBV7-2 combines with J gene TRBJ2-7; TRBD2 might be the D (6 bases). V lost 1 base and J 3 bases, leaving 16 bases between the germline ends. The germline CDR1 and CDR2 sequences are SGHTA and FQGNSA. The CDR3 consists of 16 residues. Complete variable domain (other parts from reference TRBV7-2 and TRBJ2-7): GAGVSQSPSNKVTEKGKDVELRCDPISGHTALYWYRQSLGQGLEFLIYFQGNSAPDKSGLPSDRFSAERTGGSVSTLTIQRTQQEDSAVYLCASSLGSARGNYEQYFGPGTRLTVT.